This T cell receptor (beta chain) was obtained from a study of cytomegalovirus exposure and HLA in healthy donors. Study summary: In a later analysis, the 130 or so validation repertoires were reported to have used the same platform as the 600 to 800 first-cohort repertoires.

Assay used: immunoSEQ multiplex PCR; TCRdb lists only in-frame clones, some missing. The sample lists fewer than 90,000 clones; almost 85% were seen once. J lost 6 bases, V lost 5 bases, and 10 bases had no gene match. Per germline, CDR1 MNHEY and CDR2 SMNVEV (reference sequence). The CDR3 loop spans 15 amino acids. This TCR was sampled from a young woman in good health and CMV-seropositive. The chain is built from TRBV27 and TRBJ2-1; 7 positions agree with TRBD1. The sample comprised PBMCs. The CDR3 bases are TGTGCCAGCAGTCAGTGGGGGACAGAGAGCAATGAGCAGTTCTTC. This encodes CASSQWGTESNEQFF.